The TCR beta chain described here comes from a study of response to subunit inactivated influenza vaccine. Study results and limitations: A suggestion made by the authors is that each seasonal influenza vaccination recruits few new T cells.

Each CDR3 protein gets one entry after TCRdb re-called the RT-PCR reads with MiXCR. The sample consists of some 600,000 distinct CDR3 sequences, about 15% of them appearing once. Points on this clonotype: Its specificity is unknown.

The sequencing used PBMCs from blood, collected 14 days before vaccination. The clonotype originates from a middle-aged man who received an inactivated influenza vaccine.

The CDR3 reads CASSSPSGRSTDTQYF. CDR3 nucleotides: TGTGCCAGCAGTTCCCCCAGCGGGAGGAGTACAGATACGCAGTATTTT. The chain joins TRBV6-5 to TRBJ2-3; 9 positions match TRBD2. The length of the CDR3 is 16 residues. Losses at the gene ends were 4 bases for V and 3 bases for J; bases not matched to a gene: 8. Germline assignment: CDR1 MNHEY and CDR2 SVGAGI.